This TCR beta chain stems from a study of early T cells in non-severe SARS-CoV-2 infection. Across the whole study: Chains were unpaired, as sequencing was done on bulk RNA from unsorted whole blood. Study conclusions and caveats: A preference for anti-spike CD8 responses marked VDJdb matching, which missed private and CD4 specificities.

Unique molecular identifiers (one per individual cDNA molecule) were attached. TCRdb fed the 5' RACE reads into MiXCR, producing one record per CDR3 protein. The repertoire includes some 89,000 distinct CDR3 sequences, approximately 11% of them detected once, and around 4.6% sits in the top ten. CDR3 size: 20 residues. Trimming took 6 bases from V and 2 from J; bases not matched to a gene: 22. Per germline, CDR1 KGHSH and CDR2 LQKENI. In regard to this clonotype: Its antigen is currently unknown.

This clonotype was sampled from an adult who was a healthcare worker with PCR-confirmed SARS-CoV-2 infection or an uninfected control (not recorded which). This sequence joins TRBV18 and TRBJ2-3, with 8 bases fitting TRBD1. The starting material was whole blood, obtained at baseline. In nucleotides, the CDR3 is TGTGCCAGCTCCCAGCAGACCCCAGATGGACAGGGCCGGTACACAGATACGCAGTATTTT. This sequence encodes CASSQQTPDGQGRYTDTQYF.